These T cell receptor beta chains were read from a single sample in a study of cytomegalovirus exposure and HLA in healthy donors. Here immunoSEQ multiplex PCR was the method, and the copy in TCRdb shows in-frame clones only, minus some. The sample gives about 86,000 clones, about 79% of which show up once; roughly 6% is in the top ten. Material for sequencing was PBMCs. These receptor sequences come from a female donor in good health and CMV-seronegative. CDR3s include the opening cysteine and the closing phenylalanine or tryptophan. The D gene is left open where the match is weak. The listing skips clone size in some rows; elsewhere it reads once, few, many or a size class.

TGTGCCAGCAGTGAGTTTGGACAGTCGAACACTGAAGCTTTCTTT,CASSEFGQSNTEAFF,once,15,TRBV6-1,TRBJ1-1,.
TGTGCCAGCAGCTTGGACCCCGGGACAGGGGGCACTGAAGCTTTCTTT,CASSLDPGTGGTEAFF,.,16,TRBV5-5,TRBJ1-1,TRBD1
TGTGCCAGCAGCCGAACAGGGGTGAACACTGAAGCTTTCTTT,CASSRTGVNTEAFF,.,14,TRBV14,TRBJ1-1,TRBD1
TGTGCCATTACAGGGGGCCCAGATACGCAGTATTTT,CAITGGPDTQYF,.,12,TRBV7-9,TRBJ2-3,TRBD1
TGTGCCAGCAGCTTGGATGGCATTAAGAACACTGAAGCTTTCTTT,CASSLDGIKNTEAFF,few,15,TRBV5-8,TRBJ1-1,.
TGTGCCAGCAGCTCTAGCGGGGCCCGCACAGATACGCAGTATTTT,CASSSSGARTDTQYF,.,15,TRBV9,TRBJ2-3,TRBD2
TGTGCCAGCAGTGCCAGGGAAGGAGGAGGGACTGAAGCTTTCTTT,CASSAREGGGTEAFF,.,15,TRBV2,TRBJ1-1,.
TGTGCCAGCACCCAAAACCGGGGGAGGAACACTGAAGCTTTCTTT,CASTQNRGRNTEAFF,.,15,TRBV28,TRBJ1-1,.
TGTGCCACCAGCAGAGATTGGACAGGGGAAGAGACCCAGTACTTC,CATSRDWTGEETQYF,.,15,TRBV15,TRBJ2-5,TRBD1
TGTGCCAGCAGTTACGTGGAGGGTCACCAAGGTTCACCCCTCCACTTT,CASSYVEGHQGSPLHF,.,16,TRBV6-6,TRBJ1-6,.
TGTGCCAGTAGTGTGGAACAGGAGCAGTACTTC,CASSVEQEQYF,.,11,TRBV19,TRBJ2-7,.
TGTGCCAGTAGTCGACAGAGGAACACTGAAGCTTTCTTT,CASSRQRNTEAFF,.,13,TRBV19,TRBJ1-1,.
TGTGCCAGCAGCGGGACAGGGGGAAACTACGAGCAGTACTTC,CASSGTGGNYEQYF,.,14,TRBV27,TRBJ2-7,TRBD1
TGTGCCACCATTGGGCGGGATGGAGCTTTCTTT,CATIGRDGAFF,.,11,TRBV28,TRBJ1-1,.
TGCGCCAGCAGCATCAGGACAGGGGGCCTAGATACGCAGTATTTT,CASSIRTGGLDTQYF,.,15,TRBV5-1,TRBJ2-3,TRBD1
TGTGCCATCAGTGAAAACCCAGGTGCAGAGTACAATGAGCAGTTCTTC,CAISENPGAEYNEQFF,.,16,TRBV10-3,TRBJ2-1,.
TGTGCCAGCAGTCCCACCCGCCAGACCGGGGAGCTGTTTTTT,CASSPTRQTGELFF,.,14,TRBV28,TRBJ2-2,.
TGTGCCAGCAGCCTCCTAACGGGGGCTGAAGCTTTCTTT,CASSLLTGAEAFF,.,13,TRBV7-9,TRBJ1-1,.
TGTGCCAGCAGCTTGTTATCAGGGGATAATTCACCCCTCCACTTT,CASSLLSGDNSPLHF,.,15,TRBV5-8,TRBJ1-6,.
TGTGCCAGCACCTCACTCGGGGGTGAAGCTTTCTTT,CASTSLGGEAFF,.,12,TRBV6-6,TRBJ1-1,.
TGTGCCAGCAGTTACGACCAGGGACAGGTCAATGAGCAGTTCTTC,CASSYDQGQVNEQFF,.,15,TRBV6-5,TRBJ2-1,TRBD1
TGCGCCAGCAGCTTGGAGGCAGGGGGCTCCTACGAGCAGTACTTC,CASSLEAGGSYEQYF,.,15,TRBV5-1,TRBJ2-7,TRBD1
TGTGCCAGTAGTTTCGGGACAGGGGGCGTCTTAGATGGCGGGGAGCTGTTTTTT,CASSFGTGGVLDGGELFF,.,18,TRBV19,TRBJ2-2,TRBD1
TGTGCCAGCCCCCGGGGGACCTGTTGGGAAAAACTGTTTTTT,CASPRGTCWEKLFF,.,14,TRBV25-1,TRBJ1-4,.
TGCGCCAGCAGCTTGGTGGCTAGCGAGAACACCGGGGAGCTGTTTTTT,CASSLVASENTGELFF,.,16,TRBV5-1,TRBJ2-2,.
TGTGCCAGTAGAAGACAGGTTGGCTCCTACGAGCAGTACTTC,CASRRQVGSYEQYF,.,14,TRBV19,TRBJ2-7,.
TGTGCCAGCAGCCCTCAGGGGAGTAATCAGCCCCAGCATTTT,CASSPQGSNQPQHF,few,14,TRBV7-2,TRBJ1-5,.
TGTGCCAGCAGCTTACAGGGGCTAAGCACAGATACGCAGTATTTT,CASSLQGLSTDTQYF,.,15,TRBV7-9,TRBJ2-3,.
TGCGCCAGCAGCTCCGGACTAGCGGGAGGGCCCCGGATTCATGAGCAGTTCTTC,CASSSGLAGGPRIHEQFF,.,18,TRBV5-1,TRBJ2-1,TRBD2
TGTGCCAGCAGCCTGCCCTGGTCCTATCAAGAGGGTTTGAGAGAGCAGTACTTC,CASSLPWSYQEGLREQYF,.,18,TRBV28,TRBJ2-7,.
TGTGCCAGTAGTTTTGGACTAGGCACAGATACGCAGTATTTT,CASSFGLGTDTQYF,.,14,TRBV19,TRBJ2-3,TRBD2
TGTGCCAGCAGCTTGGGGGCCGATAGCAATCAGCCCCAGCATTTT,CASSLGADSNQPQHF,.,15,TRBV11-2,TRBJ1-5,.
TGTGCCTGGGACTCGGGAAGTTACGAGCAGTACTTC,CAWDSGSYEQYF,.,12,TRBV30,TRBJ2-7,.